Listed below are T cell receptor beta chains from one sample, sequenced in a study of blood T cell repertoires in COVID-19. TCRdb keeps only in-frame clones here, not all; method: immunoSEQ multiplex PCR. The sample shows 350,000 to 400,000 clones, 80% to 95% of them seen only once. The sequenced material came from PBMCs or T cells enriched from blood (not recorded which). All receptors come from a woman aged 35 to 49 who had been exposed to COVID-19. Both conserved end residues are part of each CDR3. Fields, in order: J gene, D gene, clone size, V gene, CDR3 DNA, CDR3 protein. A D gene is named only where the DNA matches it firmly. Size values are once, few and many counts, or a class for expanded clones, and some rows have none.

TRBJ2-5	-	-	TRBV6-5	TGTGCCAGCTACTTTGGGCTGACCCAGTACTTC	CASYFGLTQYF
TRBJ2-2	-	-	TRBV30	TGTGCCTGGGCCATAGGGGGGGTGAAGCTGTTTTTT	CAWAIGGVKLFF
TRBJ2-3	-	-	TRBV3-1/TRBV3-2	TGTGCCAGCAGTACAGCGGGCGGAGATACGCAGTATTTT	CASSTAGGDTQYF
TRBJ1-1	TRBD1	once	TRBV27	TGTGCCAGCAGTTTCATGGGGACAGGCTACACTGAAGCTTTCTTT	CASSFMGTGYTEAFF
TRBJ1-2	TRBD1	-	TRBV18	TGTGCCAGCTCACCCACCAGGGACAGGCAAGCTAACTATGGCTACACCTTC	CASSPTRDRQANYGYTF
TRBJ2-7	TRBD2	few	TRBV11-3	TGTGCCAGCAGCTTATTACCTAGCGGGACTTACGAGCAGTACTTC	CASSLLPSGTYEQYF
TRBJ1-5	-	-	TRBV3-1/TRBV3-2	TGTGCCAGCAGTCAAGGAAGGGGGCAGCCCCAGCATTTT	CASSQGRGQPQHF
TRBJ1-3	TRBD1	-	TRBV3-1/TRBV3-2	TGTGCCAGCAGCCAAGCTGGCGGGACAGGGACGGGAAACACCATATATTTT	CASSQAGGTGTGNTIYF
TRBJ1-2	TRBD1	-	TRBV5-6	TGTGCCAGCAGCCTGGACAGGATCTATGGCTACACCTTC	CASSLDRIYGYTF
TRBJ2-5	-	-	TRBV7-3	TGTGCCAGCAGCTTAACTCACAGCCAAGAGACCCAGTACTTC	CASSLTHSQETQYF
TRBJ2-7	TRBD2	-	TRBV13	TGTGCCAGCAGCACGAGCGGGAGGGCCTACGAGCAGTACTTC	CASSTSGRAYEQYF
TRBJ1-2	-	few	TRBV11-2	TGTGCCAGCAGCCCTGGAAGGAGTGGCTACACCTTC	CASSPGRSGYTF
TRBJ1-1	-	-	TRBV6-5	TGTGCCACCGGAGGCGTGACGAGGACTGAAGCTTTCTTT	CATGGVTRTEAFF
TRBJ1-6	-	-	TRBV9	TGTGCCAGCAGCGTAGGTGGGGGGTCTTCACCCCTCCACTTT	CASSVGGGSSPLHF
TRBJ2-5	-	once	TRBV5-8	TGTGCCAGCAGCTTGGCAGTGCGGGTCGAGACCCAGTACTTC	CASSLAVRVETQYF
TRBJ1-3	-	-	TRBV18	TGTGCCAGCTCACCACCGGGCGTTTACACCATATATTTT	CASSPPGVYTIYF
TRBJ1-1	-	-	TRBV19	TGTGCCAGTAGTCCGTCTGCCGGGACAAACACTGAAGCTTTCTTT	CASSPSAGTNTEAFF
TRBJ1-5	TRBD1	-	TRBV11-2	TGTGCCAGCAGCTTCATCCCGCCGACAGGGGGCAGGCAGCCCCAGCATTTT	CASSFIPPTGGRQPQHF
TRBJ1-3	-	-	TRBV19	TGTGCCAGTAGTAGTACAGATTCCAAGTCTGGAAACACCATATATTTT	CASSSTDSKSGNTIYF
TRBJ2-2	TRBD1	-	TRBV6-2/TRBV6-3	TGTGCCATCAGCAACAGGGGGCGGGGCACCGGGGAGCTGTTTTTT	CAISNRGRGTGELFF
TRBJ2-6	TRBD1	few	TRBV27	TGTGCCAGCAGTTACCCCGGACAGGCGTTGACTTTC	CASSYPGQALTF
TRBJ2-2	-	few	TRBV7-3	TGTGCCAGCAGTTTCGGACTTACCGGGGAGCTGTTTTTT	CASSFGLTGELFF
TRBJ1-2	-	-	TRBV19	TGTGCCAGTAGTATCCAGGGTACAGGGAACTATGGCTACACCTTC	CASSIQGTGNYGYTF
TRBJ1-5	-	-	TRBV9	TGTGCCAGCAGCGTAGGGGGAGGAGGGTTCCAGCCCCAGCATTTT	CASSVGGGGFQPQHF
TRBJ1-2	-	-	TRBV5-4	TGTGCCAGCAGCTTGCCACATTCAGCTAACTATGGCTACACCTTC	CASSLPHSANYGYTF
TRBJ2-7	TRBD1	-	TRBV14	TGTGCCAGCAGCCCGGGACAGGTGGCCTACGAGCAGTACTTC	CASSPGQVAYEQYF
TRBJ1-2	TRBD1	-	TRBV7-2	TGTGCCAGCAGCTTGGGGGTGGCAGGGGGCGTCAATGGCTACACCTTC	CASSLGVAGGVNGYTF
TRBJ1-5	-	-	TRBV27	TGTGCCAGCAGTTTATATCTCAGGGATGATAATCAGCCCCAGCATTTT	CASSLYLRDDNQPQHF
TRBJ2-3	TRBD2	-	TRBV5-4	TGTGCCAGCAGCTTGGCTTGGCTAGCGGGGGGGGGAGATACGCAGTATTTT	CASSLAWLAGGGDTQYF
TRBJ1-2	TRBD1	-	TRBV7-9	TGTGCCAGCAGCTTCTCGGACAGGGAGACTGGCTACACCTTC	CASSFSDRETGYTF
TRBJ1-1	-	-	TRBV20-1	TGCAGTGCTAGTAGCGGGGGCGCGAGCACTGAAGCTTTCTTT	CSASSGGASTEAFF
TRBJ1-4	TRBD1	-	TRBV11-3	TGTGCCAGCAGCTTAGAGGACAGGAGTAATGAAAAACTGTTTTTT	CASSLEDRSNEKLFF
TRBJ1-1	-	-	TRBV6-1	TGTGCCAGCAGTGAATTGGGAGCTGGAGAAGCTTTCTTT	CASSELGAGEAFF
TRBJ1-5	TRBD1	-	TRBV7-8	TGTGCCAGCAGCCCCGGACAGGTCCCTCAGCCCCAGCATTTT	CASSPGQVPQPQHF
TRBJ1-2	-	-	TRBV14	TGTGCCAGCAGCCAAGACAGGCTTTATGGCTACACCTTC	CASSQDRLYGYTF
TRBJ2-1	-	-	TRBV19	TGTGCCAGCCAATTTACAGGGAGCTCCTACAATGAGCAGTTCTTC	CASQFTGSSYNEQFF
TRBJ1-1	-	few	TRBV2	TGTGCCAGCAGTGCCAAACGGGGAATTCTTTCTGAAGCTTTCTTT	CASSAKRGILSEAFF
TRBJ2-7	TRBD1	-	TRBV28	TGTGCCAGCAGCCCACAGGGGTTTGGCTACGAGCAGTACTTC	CASSPQGFGYEQYF
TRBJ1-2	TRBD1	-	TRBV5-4	TGTGCCAGCAGGACCGCGACAGGGAACTATGGCTACACCTTC	CASRTATGNYGYTF
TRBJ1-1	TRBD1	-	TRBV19	TGTGCCAGTAGGGGGACAGGGGTTTGGTACACTGAAGCTTTCTTT	CASRGTGVWYTEAFF
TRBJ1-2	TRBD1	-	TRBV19	TGTGCCAGTAGCACAGGGGGCCTTTACTATGGCTACACCTTC	CASSTGGLYYGYTF
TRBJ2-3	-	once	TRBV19	TGTGCCAGTAGCACCAGGGACACTAGCACAGATACGCAGTATTTT	CASSTRDTSTDTQYF
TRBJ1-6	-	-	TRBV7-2	TGTGCCAGCAGCTTGATGGGGCAGTATAATTCACCCCTCCACTTT	CASSLMGQYNSPLHF
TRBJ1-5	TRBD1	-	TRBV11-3	TGTGCCAGCAGCTCAACAGGGGGCTGGCAGCCCCAGCATTTT	CASSSTGGWQPQHF
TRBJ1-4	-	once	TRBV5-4	TGTGCCAGCAGCCCCAGGGGCCCTAATGAAAAACTGTTTTTT	CASSPRGPNEKLFF
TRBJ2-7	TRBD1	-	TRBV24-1	TGTGCCACCAGTGATTTGCCCGGACAGGGTTTGTACTTC	CATSDLPGQGLYF
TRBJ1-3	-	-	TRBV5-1	TGCGCCAGCAGCATTCAGGGGTTAGGAAACACCATATATTTT	CASSIQGLGNTIYF
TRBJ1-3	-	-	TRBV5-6	TGTGCCAGCAGCTTGACAGGGTCCGGAAACACCATATATTTT	CASSLTGSGNTIYF
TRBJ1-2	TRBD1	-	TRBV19	TGTGCCAGTAGGATCCAGGGGGCTCGGGGCTACACCTTC	CASRIQGARGYTF
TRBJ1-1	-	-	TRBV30	TGTGCCTGGGGACAACAATACATGAATGAAGCTTTCTTT	CAWGQQYMNEAFF